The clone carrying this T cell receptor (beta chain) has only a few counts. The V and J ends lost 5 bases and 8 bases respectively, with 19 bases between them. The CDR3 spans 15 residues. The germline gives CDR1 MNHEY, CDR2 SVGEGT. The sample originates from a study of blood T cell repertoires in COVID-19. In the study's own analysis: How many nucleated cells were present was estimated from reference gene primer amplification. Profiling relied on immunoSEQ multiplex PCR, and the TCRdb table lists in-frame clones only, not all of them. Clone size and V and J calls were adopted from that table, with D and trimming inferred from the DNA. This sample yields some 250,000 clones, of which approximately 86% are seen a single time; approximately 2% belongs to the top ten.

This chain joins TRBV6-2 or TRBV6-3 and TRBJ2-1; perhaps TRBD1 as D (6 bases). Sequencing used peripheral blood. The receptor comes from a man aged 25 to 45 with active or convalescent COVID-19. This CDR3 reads CASSMGAFIFDEQFF. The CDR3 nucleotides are TGTGCCAGCAGTATGGGGGCGTTCATTTTCGATGAGCAGTTCTTC.